Listed below are T cell receptor beta chains from one sample, sequenced in a study of early T cells in non-severe SARS-CoV-2 infection. TCRdb redid the calling of the 5' RACE reads with MiXCR, one entry per CDR3 protein. The sample lists roughly 42,000 distinct CDR3 sequences, 12% occurring once. Sample: whole blood. The receptor set was obtained from an adult who was a healthcare worker with PCR-confirmed SARS-CoV-2 infection or an uninfected control (not recorded which). Each CDR3 is given with its conserved first and last residue. The D gene is left open where the match is weak. Some rows mark clone size as missing; the rest say once, few, many or name a class of expanded clone.

d_call clone_size j_call v_call cdr3_length cdr3_nt cdr3_aa
TRBD2 - TRBJ2-7 TRBV20-1 16 TGCAGTGCTAGAGTTGGCGGGGGGGGCCCATCGGACGAGCAGTACTTC CSARVGGGGPSDEQYF
TRBD1 once TRBJ2-7 TRBV20-1 14 TGCAGTGCTAGGACGGACAGGACCCTTTACGAGCAGTACTTC CSARTDRTLYEQYF
- - TRBJ2-7 TRBV28 11 TGTGCCAGCCTCAACTCCTACGAGCAGTACTTC CASLNSYEQYF
- few TRBJ2-7 TRBV7-2 14 TGTGCCAGCAGCTTAGCTACAGGGTCCTACGAGCAGTACTTC CASSLATGSYEQYF
- - TRBJ1-5 TRBV12-3/TRBV12-4 15 TGTGCCAGCAGTTTAGATGTAGGGGGCAATCAGCCCCAGCATTTT CASSLDVGGNQPQHF
- many TRBJ2-7 TRBV6-6 13 TGTGCCAGCAGCCCGACAGGATCCTACGAGCAGTACTTC CASSPTGSYEQYF
TRBD1 many TRBJ1-4 TRBV12-3/TRBV12-4 15 TGTGCCAGCAGTGCACCGGGACAGGGAGGGGAAAAACTGTTTTTT CASSAPGQGGEKLFF
- many TRBJ2-3 TRBV19 15 TGTGCCAGTAGTAAGTTGGCGGGGGCAGCAGATACGCAGTATTTT CASSKLAGAADTQYF
- few TRBJ2-3 TRBV3-1 13 TGTGCCAGCAGTCAACTTGTCACAGATACGCAGTATTTT CASSQLVTDTQYF
TRBD1 - TRBJ2-1 TRBV28 14 TGTGCCAGCAGTCCCGGACAGGGTTATGATGAGCAGTTCTTC CASSPGQGYDEQFF
- many TRBJ2-3 TRBV24-1 15 TGTGCCACCAGTGACCGATCAAGCCGGGCCGATACGCAGTATTTT CATSDRSSRADTQYF
- few TRBJ2-7 TRBV28 13 TGTGCCAGCAGTTTTATTGGAGCCTACGAGCAGTACTTC CASSFIGAYEQYF
- - TRBJ2-1 TRBV6-2/TRBV6-3 16 TGTGCCAGCAGTTACGACCCGGCCTCTCCTTACAATGAGCAGTTCTTC CASSYDPASPYNEQFF
TRBD1 - TRBJ2-5 TRBV7-2 16 TGTGCCAGCAGCTTAGTTGCGCCGGACAGGACGAAGACCCAGTACTTC CASSLVAPDRTKTQYF
TRBD1 many TRBJ1-6 TRBV7-8 14 TGTGCCAGCAGCTCCGGGACAGGGGACTCACCCCTCCACTTT CASSSGTGDSPLHF
- many TRBJ1-3 TRBV6-6 16 TGTGCCAGCAGTTTTCTGCAGGGTGGCGTCGGAAACACCATATATTTT CASSFLQGGVGNTIYF
- many TRBJ2-7 TRBV7-8 12 TGTGCCAGCAGCAACAGGGTCCACGAGCAGTACTTC CASSNRVHEQYF
TRBD2 many TRBJ2-5 TRBV13 13 TGTGCCAGCACCCCTAGCGGGGGCGGGACCCAGTACTTC CASTPSGGGTQYF
TRBD1 few TRBJ1-4 TRBV18 17 TGTGCCAGCTCACCAGTGGGACAGGGGGCCCTGAATGAAAAACTGTTTTTT CASSPVGQGALNEKLFF
TRBD2 - TRBJ2-1 TRBV27 13 TGTGCCAGCAGTTTATCGACGACTAGCACGCAGTTCTTC CASSLSTTSTQFF
- many TRBJ1-6 TRBV2 14 TGTGCCAGCAATATAAGGGGAATGAATTCACCCCTCCACTTT CASNIRGMNSPLHF
- many TRBJ2-7 TRBV20-1 15 TGCAGTGCTAGAGATATGGATAAAGGGACCATCGAGCAGTACTTC CSARDMDKGTIEQYF
- many TRBJ1-1 TRBV3-1 13 TGTGCCAGCGGGGTGGGACGGTACACTGAAGCTTTCTTT CASGVGRYTEAFF
- many TRBJ2-3 TRBV20-1 10 TGCAGTGCTACCAGGGATACGCAGTATTTT CSATRDTQYF
- - TRBJ1-2 TRBV5-1 13 TGCGCCAGTTCGACAGGCTATAACTATGGCTACACCTTC CASSTGYNYGYTF
- many TRBJ1-6 TRBV7-3 14 TGTGCCAGCAGCCCGGGACTTTCTAATTCACCCCTCCACTTT CASSPGLSNSPLHF
TRBD1 many TRBJ1-2 TRBV5-1 14 TGCGCCAGCAGCCCAGCTCCGACAGGGAATGGCTACACCTTC CASSPAPTGNGYTF
- many TRBJ2-7 TRBV11-2 16 TGTGCCAGCAGCTCTAGGGGGAGCAACAGGGCCTACGAGCAGTACTTC CASSSRGSNRAYEQYF
TRBD2 - TRBJ2-1 TRBV12-3/TRBV12-4 18 TGTGCCAGCAGTCCACGGACTAGCGGGAGGACGGCCTACAATGAGCAGTTCTTC CASSPRTSGRTAYNEQFF
TRBD1 few TRBJ2-7 TRBV4-3 15 TGCGCCAGCAGCCAAGAGTGGGGACAGCTCTACGAGCAGTACTTC CASSQEWGQLYEQYF
TRBD1 many TRBJ2-3 TRBV6-5 16 TGTGCCAGCAGTTACTCGAGGGGGCCGAGCACAGATACGCAGTATTTT CASSYSRGPSTDTQYF
TRBD2 - TRBJ2-3 TRBV18 16 TGTGCCAGCTCTCAGACTAGCGGGGGTGGCACAGATACGCAGTATTTT CASSQTSGGGTDTQYF
- many TRBJ1-1 TRBV29-1 13 TGCAGCGTTATAACAGGTTGGAACACTGAAGCTTTCTTT CSVITGWNTEAFF
- few TRBJ2-2 TRBV29-1 13 TGCAGCGTTGCAGACACGAACACCGGGGAGCTGTTTTTT CSVADTNTGELFF
- - TRBJ2-1 TRBV15 17 TGTGCCACCAGCAGGGTCCGCCGGGACACAATCTACAATGAGCAGTTCTTC CATSRVRRDTIYNEQFF
- few TRBJ1-1 TRBV29-1 12 TGCAGCGTTATCCGAGACACGGGAGGGGCTTTCTTT CSVIRDTGGAFF
TRBD2 many TRBJ2-2 TRBV4-3 18 TGCGCCAGCAGCCATTTTCCTCTAGCGGGAGACTCCACCGGGGAGCTGTTTTTT CASSHFPLAGDSTGELFF
TRBD2 - TRBJ2-7 TRBV15 14 TGTGCCACCAGCAGAGGACTAGCGGCCTACGAGCAGTACTTC CATSRGLAAYEQYF
TRBD2 - TRBJ2-3 TRBV29-1 17 TGCAGCGTTGGGCGGCTAGCGGGGCCGCCTGGCACAGATACGCAGTATTTT CSVGRLAGPPGTDTQYF
TRBD1 few TRBJ1-5 TRBV11-2 14 TGTGCCAGCAGCCGGGACAGGTATGATCAGCCCCAGCATTTT CASSRDRYDQPQHF
TRBD2 few TRBJ2-2 TRBV4-2 20 TGTGCCAGCAGCCAAGAAGTTCTCCCAGCGGGAGGGCTGCTGGTCGGGGAGCTGTTTTTT CASSQEVLPAGGLLVGELFF
- - TRBJ1-1 TRBV12-3/TRBV12-4 14 TGTGCCAGCAGTTTTTGGAGATCGAACACTGAAGCTTTCTTT CASSFWRSNTEAFF
- - TRBJ2-3 TRBV20-1 14 TGCAGTGCTAGAAGGACGTTCCGCACAGATACGCAGTATTTT CSARRTFRTDTQYF
TRBD2 many TRBJ2-7 TRBV6-1 16 TGTGCCAGCAGTCGCTCCGGGACTAGCGGGAGTTACGAGCAGTACTTC CASSRSGTSGSYEQYF
- medium-sized TRBJ2-5 TRBV29-1 13 TGCAGCGTTGACAAGCAGGGCGGGGAGACCCAGTACTTC CSVDKQGGETQYF
TRBD2 few TRBJ2-3 TRBV12-3/TRBV12-4 17 TGTGCCAGCACCCCTAGCGGGGGACCTAAAATTACAGATACGCAGTATTTT CASTPSGGPKITDTQYF
- few TRBJ2-5 TRBV10-2 15 TGCGCCAGCAGTGAGTCGGAACAGGGAGGGGAGACCCAGTACTTC CASSESEQGGETQYF
- many TRBJ2-1 TRBV9 12 TGTGCCAGCAGCGCCCCGTTCTCAGAGCAGTTCTTC CASSAPFSEQFF
TRBD1 - TRBJ1-2 TRBV6-1 12 TGTGCCAGCAAGGGGGCCTACTATGGCTACACCTTC CASKGAYYGYTF
TRBD1 many TRBJ1-2 TRBV7-2 13 TGTGCCAGCAGCTCGACAGGGAGGAGGGGCTACACCTTC CASSSTGRRGYTF
TRBD2 few TRBJ2-7 TRBV6-2/TRBV6-3 15 TGTGCCAGCAGGGATCCGAGCGGGAGATACTTCGAGCAGTACTTC CASRDPSGRYFEQYF
TRBD2 many TRBJ2-3 TRBV15 16 TGTGCCACCAGCACCAGGACTAGCGGGGGCACAGATACGCAGTATTTT CATSTRTSGGTDTQYF
- few TRBJ1-6 TRBV30 15 TGTGCCTGGAGTCGACAGCGGCTGAACAATTCACCCCTCCACTTT CAWSRQRLNNSPLHF
TRBD1 - TRBJ1-6 TRBV20-1 15 TGCAGTGCTAGGAGGGGGGACAGCTTTTATTCACCCCTCCACTTT CSARRGDSFYSPLHF
- - TRBJ1-3 TRBV3-1 18 TGTGCCAGCAGTGAGGCGCTTGGCAGCGTAAGCTCTGGAAACACCATATATTTT CASSEALGSVSSGNTIYF